A selection of T cell receptor beta chains follows, all from one sample in a study of cytomegalovirus exposure and HLA in healthy donors. Measured with immunoSEQ multiplex PCR; TCRdb has only the in-frame clones, and not every one. The table has 200,000 or so clones, approximately 80% seen once. What was sequenced was PBMCs. The source of these receptors is a male donor in good health and CMV-seronegative. Both conserved end residues are part of each CDR3. D genes are given only for firm matches. Only some rows state a clone size, as once, few, many or a class for expanded clones.

NA	TRBV9	once	TRBJ2-5	TGTGCCAGCAGCGTAGATGCGGGGGAGACCCAGTACTTC	CASSVDAGETQYF
NA	TRBV4-2	few	TRBJ1-1	TGTGCCAGCAGCCAAGAACCCCCCGGTGCTTTCTTT	CASSQEPPGAFF
NA	TRBV6-6	many	TRBJ2-3	TGTGCCAGCAGTCCGCGGGGTACGCAGTATTTT	CASSPRGTQYF
TRBD2	TRBV9	once	TRBJ2-3	TGTGCCAGCGGAGCCGGGGGACTAGCGGCCCGGAATACGCAGTATTTT	CASGAGGLAARNTQYF
NA	TRBV18	NA	TRBJ1-5	TGTGCCAGCTCACCACCGATGGCGAAGCGGCCCCAGCATTTT	CASSPPMAKRPQHF
NA	TRBV28	NA	TRBJ2-7	TGTGCCAGCAGTGCGGGGAGCTCCTACGAGCAGTACTTC	CASSAGSSYEQYF
TRBD1	TRBV6-5	NA	TRBJ2-1	TGTGCCAGCAGTTCTTGGACAGGGGGCGCCTACAATGAGCAGTTCTTC	CASSSWTGGAYNEQFF
TRBD2	TRBV28	NA	TRBJ2-6	TGTGCCAGCAGCCCATATACTAGCGGGGCCTCTGGGGCCAACGTCCTGACTTTC	CASSPYTSGASGANVLTF
NA	TRBV11-2	NA	TRBJ1-1	TGTGCCAGCAGCTGGGAAGGGAGGACTGAAGCTTTCTTT	CASSWEGRTEAFF
TRBD1	TRBV23-1	NA	TRBJ2-2	TGCGCCAGCAGTCACCTTGTTCCTACCTTACGGACAGGGGGAAACACCGGGGAGCTGTTTTTT	CASSHLVPTLRTGGNTGELFF
TRBD1	TRBV5-4	NA	TRBJ2-5	TGTGCCAGCAGCTTCGGGGACAGGGGGCGCGTGGAGACCCAGTACTTC	CASSFGDRGRVETQYF
NA	TRBV27	once	TRBJ2-3	TGTGCCAGCAGTTTAGGGACTCACCCAGATACGCAGTATTTT	CASSLGTHPDTQYF
NA	TRBV27	NA	TRBJ2-7	TGTGCCAGCACCTCCGGGACAAGCGAGCAGTACTTC	CASTSGTSEQYF
TRBD1	TRBV5-1	NA	TRBJ1-4	TGCGCCAGCAGTACAGGGGGCCCGGCAACTAATGAAAAACTGTTTTTT	CASSTGGPATNEKLFF
TRBD1	TRBV9	NA	TRBJ1-3	TGTGCCAGCAGCGGGACAGGGATTTCCTCTGGAAACACCATATATTTT	CASSGTGISSGNTIYF
TRBD1	TRBV25-1	NA	TRBJ1-2	TGTGCCAGTGGGACAGGGCGAAACTATGGCTACACCTTC	CASGTGRNYGYTF
TRBD1	TRBV19	NA	TRBJ1-2	TGTGCCAGTAGTGCTTTAACCGGGACAGGCGGCGGCTACACCTTC	CASSALTGTGGGYTF
NA	TRBV29-1	NA	TRBJ2-7	TGCAGCGTTATGGAGGGGTCTCAGGGCGAGCAGTACTTC	CSVMEGSQGEQYF
NA	TRBV5-4	NA	TRBJ2-7	TGTGCCAGCAGCACACGAGCGGGGACAAGGGAGCAGTACTTC	CASSTRAGTREQYF
TRBD1	TRBV7-3	once	TRBJ2-5	TGTGCCAGCAGCAAGACCGGGACAGGGGCAGAGACCCAGTACTTC	CASSKTGTGAETQYF
NA	TRBV15	NA	TRBJ1-4	TGTGCCACCAGCAGAGATCGGGCAACTAATGAAAAACTGTTTTTT	CATSRDRATNEKLFF
TRBD1	TRBV2	NA	TRBJ1-1	TGTGCCAGCAGTGGACAGGGGGTCGAAGCTTTCTTT	CASSGQGVEAFF
TRBD1	TRBV27	NA	TRBJ2-7	TGTGCCAGCAGGAAACAGGGGATCTCCTACGAGCAGTACTTC	CASRKQGISYEQYF
NA	TRBV6-5	NA	TRBJ1-5	TGTGCCAGCAGCCATCGACAGTTTGGCAATCAGCCCCAGCATTTT	CASSHRQFGNQPQHF
NA	TRBV27	NA	TRBJ2-7	TGTGCCAGCAGTCCCCAACCGACATTCTCCTACGAGCAGTACTTC	CASSPQPTFSYEQYF
NA	TRBV30	NA	TRBJ1-4	TGTGCCTCACAAGGACAGTCTGGCCTTGAAAAACTGTTTTTT	CASQGQSGLEKLFF
TRBD2	TRBV2	NA	TRBJ2-1	TGTGCCAGCAGCGGGACTAGCGGGAGGTATTATGAGCAGTTCTTC	CASSGTSGRYYEQFF
TRBD1	TRBV19	NA	TRBJ1-2	TGTGCCAGTATGCGGGACAGGGGGCCTCTGGGTGGCTACACCTTC	CASMRDRGPLGGYTF
NA	TRBV5-6	NA	TRBJ1-1	TGTGCCAGCAGCTCTAGGGGCACAAATTCTATGAACACTGAAGCTTTCTTT	CASSSRGTNSMNTEAFF
TRBD2	TRBV10-3	once	TRBJ2-5	TGTGCCATCAGTAGGGCTAGCGGAGAGACCCAGTACTTC	CAISRASGETQYF
TRBD2	TRBV5-1	NA	TRBJ2-7	TGCGCCAGCAGCTTAGTAGGTAGCGGGAGTAGAGCCTACGAGCAGTACTTC	CASSLVGSGSRAYEQYF
NA	TRBV5-1	NA	TRBJ1-4	TGCGCCAGCAGCTTGGCCGGTGGATCAGGAGAAAAACTGTTTTTT	CASSLAGGSGEKLFF
NA	TRBV4-1	NA	TRBJ1-1	TGCGCCAGCAGCCAAGATCTGAGGGTCACTGAAGCTTTCTTT	CASSQDLRVTEAFF
NA	TRBV7-3	NA	TRBJ2-1	TGTGCCAGCAGCTTAGGAGTGAGGCAGGGTGGCGATGAGCAGTTCTTC	CASSLGVRQGGDEQFF
NA	TRBV6-1	NA	TRBJ2-2	TGTGCCAGCAGTGAATTCGGGGATAGAAGATATGCCGGGGAGCTGTTTTTT	CASSEFGDRRYAGELFF
TRBD2	TRBV9	NA	TRBJ2-1	TGTGCCAGCAGCGTAGGGGGAAGCGGGAGGAGGGATGAGCAGTTCTTC	CASSVGGSGRRDEQFF
NA	TRBV7-3	NA	TRBJ2-3	TGTGCCAGCAGCTGGGGCCCAGGGTCGTCCGATACGCAGTATTTT	CASSWGPGSSDTQYF
NA	TRBV9	NA	TRBJ2-2	TGTGCCAGCAGCGTAGCCACAAACCCCGGGGAGCTGTTTTTT	CASSVATNPGELFF
NA	TRBV29-1	few	TRBJ2-7	TGCAGCGTTGTCCGGGGGAACACCTACGAGCAGTACTTC	CSVVRGNTYEQYF
TRBD2	TRBV7-3	NA	TRBJ2-1	TGTGCCAGCAGCTTAGGGTTAGGGCTAGCGGGAGGGGATGAGCAGTTCTTC	CASSLGLGLAGGDEQFF
TRBD1	TRBV7-9	NA	TRBJ2-5	TGTTCCAGCAGCTTAGGCCGAGTCGGGACAGGGAGAGAGACCCAGTACTTC	CSSSLGRVGTGRETQYF